Listed below are T cell receptor beta chains from one sample, sequenced in a study of shared clonotypes between healthy human individuals. Assay: immunoSEQ multiplex PCR; the TCRdb copy retains only in-frame clones and omits some. In the table there are under 2,500,000 clones, 90% to 96% of which are singletons. The sample comprised naive CD4+ T cells sorted from blood. The source is a man aged 18-30 years in good health. CDR3s include the opening cysteine and the closing phenylalanine or tryptophan. A D gene is named only where the DNA matches it firmly. Expanded clones get a size class; other rows say once, few or many, or leave the size out.

d_call	cdr3_length	clone_size	v_call	j_call	cdr3_aa	cdr3_nt
NA	14	NA	TRBV19	TRBJ1-2	CASTQRGTDYGYTF	TGTGCCAGTACTCAACGCGGGACGGACTATGGCTACACCTTC
NA	15	NA	TRBV5-1	TRBJ1-6	CASSFELAVSSPLHF	TGCGCCAGCAGCTTCGAACTGGCCGTCTCTTCACCCCTCCACTTT
NA	14	NA	TRBV7-3	TRBJ2-3	CASSGGGGADTQYF	TGTGCCAGCAGTGGGGGCGGTGGGGCAGATACGCAGTATTTT
NA	15	NA	TRBV19	TRBJ2-7	CASSIARAGSYEQYF	TGTGCCAGTAGTATAGCTAGGGCGGGCTCCTACGAGCAGTACTTC
TRBD1	15	NA	TRBV30	TRBJ1-5	CAWSVRTGGDQPQHF	TGTGCCTGGAGTGTACGTACAGGGGGCGATCAGCCCCAGCATTTT
TRBD1	13	NA	TRBV18	TRBJ2-7	CASSRTGLDEQYF	TGTGCCAGCTCACGGACAGGGCTAGACGAGCAGTACTTC
NA	12	NA	TRBV2	TRBJ2-5	CASSELEETQYF	TGTGCCAGCAGTGAGTTGGAGGAGACCCAGTACTTC
NA	12	NA	TRBV28	TRBJ1-2	CASSLRTDGYTF	TGTGCCAGCAGTTTAAGGACGGATGGCTACACCTTC
NA	13	NA	TRBV9	TRBJ1-3	CASSVDQGNTIYF	TGTGCCAGCAGCGTGGACCAGGGGAACACCATATATTTT
NA	8	NA	TRBV10-3	TRBJ1-1	CARSGTFF	TGTGCCCGGTCTGGAACTTTCTTT
TRBD1	14	NA	TRBV6-5	TRBJ2-7	CASREQGTSYEQYF	TGTGCCAGCAGAGAACAGGGGACCTCCTACGAGCAGTACTTC
NA	13	NA	TRBV18	TRBJ2-5	CASSPRTRETQYF	TGTGCCAGCTCACCACGTACAAGGGAGACCCAGTACTTC
NA	15	NA	TRBV19	TRBJ2-3	CASSIRQASTDTQYF	TGTGCCAGTAGTATACGGCAGGCCTCCACAGATACGCAGTATTTT
NA	13	NA	TRBV5-1	TRBJ2-3	CASSSPSTDTQYF	TGCGCCAGCAGCTCGCCTAGCACAGATACGCAGTATTTT
TRBD1	15	NA	TRBV5-6	TRBJ2-7	CASSLEGQISYEQYF	TGTGCCAGCAGCTTAGAGGGACAGATCTCCTACGAGCAGTACTTC
TRBD2	18	NA	TRBV7-9	TRBJ2-1	CASILSRTSGIKYNEQFF	TGTGCCAGCATCTTGAGTCGGACTAGCGGGATAAAATACAATGAGCAGTTCTTC
NA	14	NA	TRBV5-1	TRBJ1-2	CASSLVQPLYGYTF	TGCGCCAGCAGCTTGGTACAGCCTCTCTATGGCTACACCTTC
NA	15	NA	TRBV30	TRBJ2-3	CAWSPTSFGVDTQYF	TGTGCCTGGAGCCCTACTAGTTTTGGGGTGGATACGCAGTATTTT
NA	15	NA	TRBV30	TRBJ1-6	CAWRERGSYNSPLHF	TGTGCCTGGCGCGAACGCGGCTCCTATAATTCACCCCTCCACTTT
TRBD1	14	once	TRBV6-5	TRBJ1-2	CASTPAGTANGYTF	TGTGCCAGCACCCCTGCCGGGACAGCTAATGGCTACACCTTC
TRBD2	14	once	TRBV5-1	TRBJ2-3	CASRASGQKDTQYF	TGCGCCAGCAGGGCTAGCGGACAAAAGGATACGCAGTATTTT
NA	12	NA	TRBV28	TRBJ1-1	CASSFPRTGAFF	TGTGCCAGCAGTTTTCCCCGCACTGGAGCTTTCTTT
NA	14	NA	TRBV6-6	TRBJ2-1	CASKQRNSYNEQFF	TGTGCCAGCAAGCAGCGGAACTCCTACAATGAGCAGTTCTTC